The T cell receptor (beta chain) described here comes from a study of T-cell memory formation after mild COVID-19. MiXCR, applied by TCRdb to the 5' RACE reads, yields one record per CDR3 protein. The data show 470,000 or so distinct CDR3 sequences, 15% to 20% seen once. V lost 1 base to trimming and J lost 0 bases, with 10 bases between them. CDR3 length: 15 amino acids. Germline lookup yields CDR1 SGHAT and CDR2 FQNNGV. This clonotype was recorded a few times. This TCR was sampled from an adult woman who had mild COVID-19 (a few samples of this study predate the infection). Cell type and time point are not known. This chain uses TRBV11-2 with TRBJ2-7, with D unresolved. Input material: PBMCs or a T cell subset sorted from them (not recorded which). Here the CDR3 DNA reads TGTGCCAGCAGCTTAGGGATGGGCGGCTCCTACGAGCAGTACTTC. This encodes CASSLGMGGSYEQYF. Drawing the rest from reference TRBV11-2 and TRBJ2-7, the complete variable domain is EAGVAQSPRYKIIEKRQSVAFWCNPISGHATLYWYQQILGQGPKLLIQFQNNGVVDDSQLPKDRFSAERLKGVDSTLKIQPAKLEDSAVYLCASSLGMGGSYEQYFGPGTRLTVT.